This T cell receptor beta chain is from a study of blood T cell repertoires in COVID-19. Seattle researchers signed up patients amid active infection and tracked them longitudinally. The repertoire was sequenced with immunoSEQ multiplex PCR; TCRdb's copy has only in-frame clones and lacks some. The profile shows roughly 200,000 clones, about 81% of them singletons. Trimming shortened V by 0 bases and J by 5 bases, and 10 bases separated the two germline ends. This CDR3 comprises 14 residues. From germline, CDR1 is KGHSY and CDR2 FQNENV. The sequenced material came from peripheral blood. This TCR derives from an elderly woman with COVID-19, enrolled during active disease. The rearrangement links TRBV16 to TRBJ1-2, with D hard to call. The CDR3 nucleotides are TGTGCCAGCAGCCAATCGGGTTCGGGGTATGGCTACACCTTC. This gives the protein CASSQSGSGYGYTF.